Below, 8 T cell receptor beta chains from the same sample are listed, as sequenced in a study of cytomegalovirus exposure and HLA in healthy donors. Some clones are missing from TCRdb's copy, which holds only in-frame ones; the method was immunoSEQ multiplex PCR. The data contain 120,000 to 150,000 clones, around 87% of them singletons. The sample consisted of PBMCs. The source is a man between 18 and 35 years old in good health and CMV-seropositive.

The chain carries TRBV6-1 and TRBJ2-3, with 10 bases aligning to TRBD1. After removal of 6 bases from V and 4 bases from J, the junction contained 7 bases not matched to a gene. Germline V gene lookup returns CDR1 MNHNS and CDR2 SASEGT. The CDR3 loop spans 15 amino acids. The CDR3 loop reads CASRAPGQGPDTQYF. CDR3 bases: TGTGCCAGCAGAGCTCCGGGACAGGGGCCAGATACGCAGTATTTT.

The V call is TRBV7-6, the J call TRBJ2-1; 7 bases match TRBD2. J gave up 6 bases and V 3 bases, and 5 bases lay outside the gene matches. The CDR3 length is 14 residues. Germline V gives CDR1 SGHVS, CDR2 FNYEAQ. The CDR3 reads CASSFGGSGNEQFF. CDR3 nucleotides: TGTGCCAGCAGCTTCGGCGGGAGCGGCAATGAGCAGTTCTTC.

The chain employs TRBV5-4 and TRBJ2-3; 11 nucleotides align to TRBD2. CDR1 is SGHNT, CDR2 YYREEE, per germline (reference sequence). Trimming at V came to 4 bases and at J to 0 bases, leaving 13 bases not matched to a gene. The CDR3 extends over 19 amino acids. The DNA for the CDR3 is TGTGCCAGCAGCCCAGGGGGGCTAGCGGGAGGAAAAAGCACAGATACGCAGTATTTT. Residues: CASSPGGLAGGKSTDTQYF.

V usage is TRBV27 and J usage is TRBJ1-6; perhaps TRBD1 as D (5 bases). CDR3 size: 12 residues. V lost 5 bases and J lost 9, with 8 bases in between. Germline V gene lookup returns CDR1 MNHEY and CDR2 SMNVEV (reference sequence). The CDR3 region has the DNA TGTGCCAGCAGTCAAGGGGTTTCACCCCTCCACTTT. Its translation: CASSQGVSPLHF.

The chain carries TRBV18 and TRBJ1-2; D not resolved. Germline V lookup: CDR1 KGHSH, CDR2 LQKENI. Trimming cost V 3 bases and J 5 bases, with 10 bases left between them. This CDR3 has 13 residues. The CDR3 bases are TGTGCCAGCTCACCCATTACGGAGTATGGCTACACCTTC. It is translated as CASSPITEYGYTF.

V gene TRBV5-1 combines with J gene TRBJ1-2, with 9 bases that match TRBD1. CDR1 is SGHRS, CDR2 YFSETQ, per germline. The CDR3 extends over 17 amino acids. After removal of 1 base from V and 7 bases from J, the junction contained 14 bases not matched to a gene. CDR3 DNA: TGCGCCAGCAGCTTGAATTGGGACAGGGAGGGCACTAGTGGCTACACCTTC. It yields the protein CASSLNWDREGTSGYTF.

The chain is built from TRBV27 and TRBJ2-1; 13 nucleotides match TRBD2. The CDR3 is 19 amino acids. Looked up from germline, CDR1 is MNHEY and CDR2 is SMNVEV (reference sequence). The J segment lost 2 bases and the V segment lost 6 bases, leaving 13 bases of the junction unmatched. CDR3 protein: CASSLDRTSGSPTYNEQFF. CDR3 nucleotide sequence: TGTGCCAGCAGCCTGGATAGGACTAGCGGGAGCCCTACCTACAATGAGCAGTTCTTC.

The chain uses TRBV30 and TRBJ2-7, with a weak D call TRBD1 (5 bases). Germline values: CDR1 GTSNPN, CDR2 SVGIG (reference sequence). The CDR3 extends over 14 amino acids. Trimming stripped 1 base from V and 2 bases from J, with 12 bases between. The CDR3 nucleotides are TGTGCCTGGAGTGAAGGACATCTAGCCTACGAGCAGTACTTC. This gives the protein CAWSEGHLAYEQYF.